This TCR beta chain was obtained from a study of follicular helper T cells after annual influenza vaccination. Study-wide results and caveats: Undersampling of larger non-cTfh compartments could not be excluded. Successive annual vaccinations recalled a recurrent oligoclonal ICOS+CD38+ cTfh response with influenza-specific clonotypes.

There are 13 residues in the CDR3. Germline CDR1 and CDR2: MNHEY and SVGAGI. Between the trimmed V and J ends, which lost 2 bases and 5 bases, there was a span of 8 bases. A remark on this clone: Its target is unknown.

Stated time point: 2014-2015 season, 7 days after vaccination. Vaccine contraindications, substance abuse, HIV/AIDS, active malignancy and active illness excluded donors. TCRdb keeps only in-frame clones here, not all; method: immunoSEQ multiplex PCR. The sample comprises 8,000 to 10,000 clones, about 83% of which are singletons, and 0.3% to 0.35% rests with the top ten. The sample was CXCR5- memory CD4+ T cells sorted from blood, taken 7 days after influenza vaccination. This TCR came from an adult who received the influenza vaccine. The rearrangement uses TRBV6-5 and TRBJ2-3, with a weak D call TRBD1 (5 bases). The CDR3 spells CASSYRGGDTQYF. The CDR3, as DNA: TGTGCCAGCAGTTACAGGGGTGGAGATACGCAGTATTTT.